This TCR beta chain was profiled in a study of shared clonotypes between healthy human individuals (dated by TCRdb to 2018 to 2020). Regarding the complete study: A few men and a couple of women, aged 18 to 49 years, made up the cohort. For each donor, CD4 naive and CD4 memory were each run on three plates, CD8 naive on two plates, and CD8 memory on one plate. The study deeply sequenced blood TCR repertoires of about 5 healthy adults to estimate repertoire size and the extent of clonotype sharing between individuals. Different laboratories and diverse techniques were used to prepare libraries and sequence TCR repertoires, to increase sequencing depth and limit assay-specific biases. Each donor's leukapheresis produced roughly between about 0.85 and 10 billion PBMCs.

Remarks on this clone: The antigen this receptor binds is unknown. No base qualities exist here, and no much larger clone lies one base off it.

TCR CDR3 regions were amplified from genomic DNA by multiplex PCR using the deep immunoSEQ assay. Extracted genomic DNA from each cell subset was distributed evenly across all wells of several immunoSEQ 96-well plates, and each plate was treated as a replicate. For sorted subsets, around 200 ng genomic DNA, equal to 30,000 or so T cell genomes, was loaded into each replicate PCR. Purified libraries were quantified with a Qubit 3.0 fluorometer, sized on a Bioanalyzer 2100, and re-quantified with the KAPA Library Quantification kit. A separate single-read 150-cycle Illumina NextSeq 550 flow cell was used to sequence each immunoSEQ 96-well plate. Under the source paper's analysis protocol: The immunoSEQ output contained only junctional sequences without quality scores, so filtering could not match that applied to full-length reads. To assign V/J genes and CDR3, sequences were annotated using PyIR, a Python wrapper for IgBLAST v1.9, with IMGT germline references. Reads were filtered out if the reads had weak V/J assignments (E-value above 1e-6), no CDR3, stop codons, out-of-frame junctions, or ambiguous translated residues. A V3J clonotype was defined by an identical inferred V gene, J gene, and CDR3 amino acid sequence. Percentage overlap between repertoires was calculated by dividing the number of shared unique clonotypes by the size of the smaller repertoire. Repertoire richness was assessed with RTK rarefaction, the Chao1 estimator, and Recon v2.1 estimates of unobserved clonotypes. OLGA was used to compute generation probabilities for all TCRbeta clonotypes that the gDNA method yielded from several donors. TCRdb holds this immuneACCESS table with in-frame rearrangements only. Some clones are missing; in checked studies, unresolved V genes explain under half, and the rest has no known cause. The V and J calls and clone size were taken over from that table, and D and trimming were inferred from the DNA. The sample table shows 1.4 million or so clones, and just under 99% are seen once. 0.36% of the sample is taken by the ten largest.

The donors were healthy, HIV-negative adults who had no recently reported acute infections or vaccinations. Every donor was a Caucasian adult living in Nashville, Tennessee, USA. CD4+ T cells were enriched by magnetic negative selection, after which naive cells were positively selected on CD45RA and the negative fraction was taken as the memory subset. Blood was collected by leukapheresis, and PBMCs were isolated by Ficoll-Histopaque density gradient centrifugation and then cryopreserved in liquid nitrogen vapor phase. Purity and quantity of every magnetically sorted T cell population were checked by analytical flow cytometry. From each sorted fraction, genomic DNA was isolated and quantified by UV absorbance on a Nanodrop 2000c. Between the V and J ends, shortened by 4 bases and 6 bases respectively, the junction contains 16 bases. The germline V gene provides CDR1 MNHNS and CDR2 SASEGT. The CDR3 spans 14 residues, from the cysteine through the phenylalanine. Of the read, only the CDR3 DNA is kept; its 42 bases are in frame from base 1.

Findings and caveats that apply to the study as a whole: Rarefaction of sorted-subset datasets indicated incomplete sequencing despite the large sequencing depth. Pairwise subsampling led to the expectation that sequencing depth would affect the degree of clonotype sharing among donors. Compared with non-shared clonotypes, clonotypes shared by all four sorted-subset donors had higher generation probabilities. Because the study included only a small number of donors, the genetic and exposure-history diversity represented was limited. Sampling was restricted to blood, and TCR repertoires in tissues likely differ from the TCR repertoires found in blood. Sharing across a few donors was observed for around 5% of naive CD4, under 4% of naive CD8, 2% to 2.5% of memory CD4, and around 0.44% of memory CD8 clonotypes. Estimated clonotype richness was generally larger for naive than for memory subsets.

This sequence uses TRBV6-1 and TRBJ2-7; a tentative D call is TRBD2 (6 bases match). The sequenced material came from naive CD4+ T cells sorted from blood. The sample's cell subset or site, from its label and the paper: CD45RA+ positively selected. The receptor comes from a man aged 25 to 40 in good health. In nucleotides, the sequence is TGTGCCAGCAGTGCCCTTATTATGGGAGGCGAGCAGTACTTC. It translates as CASSALIMGGEQYF.